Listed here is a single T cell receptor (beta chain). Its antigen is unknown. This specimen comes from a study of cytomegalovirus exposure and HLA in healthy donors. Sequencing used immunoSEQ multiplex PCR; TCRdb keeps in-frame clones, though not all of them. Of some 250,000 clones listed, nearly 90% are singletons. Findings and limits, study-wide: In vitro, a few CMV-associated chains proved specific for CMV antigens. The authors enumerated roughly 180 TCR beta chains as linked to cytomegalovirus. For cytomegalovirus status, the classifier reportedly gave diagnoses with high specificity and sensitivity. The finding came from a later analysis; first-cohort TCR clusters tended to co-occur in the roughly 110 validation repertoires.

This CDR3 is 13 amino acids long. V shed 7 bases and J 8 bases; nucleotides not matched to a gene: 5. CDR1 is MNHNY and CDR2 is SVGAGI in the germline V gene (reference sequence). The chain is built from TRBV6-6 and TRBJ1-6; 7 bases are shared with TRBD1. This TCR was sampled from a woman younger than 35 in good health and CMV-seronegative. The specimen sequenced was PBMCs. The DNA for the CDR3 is TGTGCCAGCATCGACAGGGAAGATTCACCCCTCCACTTT. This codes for CASIDREDSPLHF.